The 13 T cell receptor beta chains in this list originate from one sample, sequenced in a study of cytomegalovirus exposure and HLA in healthy donors. The PCR ran on 60 Vbeta and 13 Jbeta primers. Sequencing was performed with immunoSEQ multiplex PCR; in TCRdb, only in-frame clones are kept and a portion is missing. The sample has approximately 170,000 clones; roughly 80% are singletons. The sample was PBMCs. All receptors come from a female donor in good health and CMV-seronegative.

This chain connects TRBV6-1 to TRBJ1-2; 8 nucleotides align to TRBD1. The junction had 9 bases not matched to a gene; V was cut back by 0 bases and J by 6 bases. The germline CDR1 and CDR2 sequences are MNHNS and SASEGT. CDR3 length: 16 amino acids. CDR3 nucleotide sequence: TGTGCCAGCAGTGAAGCGCACCGGACAGGGATGGATGGCTACACCTTC. This gives the protein CASSEAHRTGMDGYTF.

J is TRBJ2-7 and V is TRBV2; possible D gene TRBD2, 6 bases. There are 14 residues in the CDR3. With 10 bases removed from V and 1 base from J, the gap between germline ends came to 17 bases. Germline V CDR1 and CDR2: SNHLY, FYNNEI. The CDR3, as DNA: TGTGCCACCGCCCTTCGTCGGGAGTCCTACGAGCAGTACTTC. Amino acid sequence: CATALRRESYEQYF.

This clone was recorded a few times. V usage is TRBV9 and J usage is TRBJ1-2, with D maybe TRBD1 (6 bases). V was clipped by 7 bases and J by 3 bases, with 16 bases between them. The length of the CDR3 is 14 residues. Looked up from germline, CDR1 is SGDLS and CDR2 is YYNGEE. Here the CDR3 DNA reads TGTGCCAGCGGGGCCTTGGACAGCTACTATGGCTACACCTTC. Amino acids: CASGALDSYYGYTF. Supplemented by reference TRBV9 and TRBJ1-2, the full variable domain reads DSGVTQTPKHLITATGQRVTLRCSPRSGDLSVYWYQQSLDQGLQFLIQYYNGEERAKGNILERFSAQQFPDLHSELNLSSLELGDSALYFCASGALDSYYGYTFGSGTRLTVV.

The V call is TRBV19, the J call TRBJ2-7, with D maybe TRBD2 (6 bases). The CDR3 covers 16 residues. V was clipped by 4 bases and J by 0 bases, with 16 bases between them. Germline-derived CDR1 and CDR2 are LNHDA and SQIVND (reference sequence). The CDR3: CASSKEGSGDSYEQYF. The CDR3 nucleotides are TGTGCCAGTAGTAAAGAGGGTAGCGGAGACTCCTACGAGCAGTACTTC. Together with reference TRBV19 and TRBJ2-7, the CDR3 gives the full variable domain: DGGITQSPKYLFRKEGQNVTLSCEQNLNHDAMYWYRQDPGQGLRLIYYSQIVNDFQKGDIAEGYSVSREKKESFPLTVTSAQKNPTAFYLCASSKEGSGDSYEQYFGPGTRLTVT.

The genes are TRBV28 and TRBJ2-3; 8 nucleotides agree with TRBD2. V lost 2 bases and J lost 4; bases outside the gene matches: 2. Germline-derived CDR1 and CDR2 are MDHEN and SYDVKM. This CDR3 is 14 amino acids long. The DNA for the CDR3 is TGTGCCAGCAGTTTAGGAGCGGGAGCAGATACGCAGTATTTT. It translates to CASSLGAGADTQYF.

Only a few counts were recorded for this clone. The chain joins TRBV9 to TRBJ2-7; a possible D gene is TRBD2 (6 bases). This CDR3 contains 17 residues. The germline V and J ends were trimmed by 0 bases and 8 bases, with 24 bases remaining between them. Germline V gene sequence: CDR1 SGDLS, CDR2 YYNGEE. CDR3 sequence (DNA): TGTGCCAGCAGCGTAGGAGGAGGGAAAGACGGTGTAAGCCAGCAGTACTTC. This encodes CASSVGGGKDGVSQQYF.

This clone appeared a few times. V and J are TRBV7-7 and TRBJ2-1, with 8 bases lining up with TRBD1. This CDR3 region has 15 residues. V lost 6 bases to trimming and J lost 0 bases; unmatched junction nucleotides: 4. The germline gives CDR1 SSHAT, CDR2 FNYEAQ (reference sequence). The DNA for the CDR3 is TGTGCCAGCAGTTACGGACAGGGCTCCTACAATGAGCAGTTCTTC. It specifies CASSYGQGSYNEQFF.

The chain employs TRBV7-2 and TRBJ1-5; no reliable D call. This CDR3 has 17 amino acids. Germline values: CDR1 SGHTA, CDR2 FQGNSA. V was pared by 1 base and J by 0 bases, with 13 bases between. The CDR3 region has the DNA TGTGCCAGCAGCTTAGGGAGCATCATGATTAGCAATCAGCCCCAGCATTTT. It translates to CASSLGSIMISNQPQHF.

The genes are TRBV18 and TRBJ1-1; D is uncertain. Trimming left V 2 bases short and J 1 base short, with 11 bases between. The germline CDR1 and CDR2 sequences are KGHSH and LQKENI. This CDR3 has 15 amino acids. The CDR3 DNA reads as TGTGCCAGCTCACCAGATCCCGAGTGGAACACTGAAGCTTTCTTT. Its protein product is CASSPDPEWNTEAFF.

The CDR3 DNA is TGTGCCAGCGAGGGATTAGGCTATGGCTACACCTTC. It is translated as CASEGLGYGYTF. V is TRBV9 and J is TRBJ1-2; unclear D gene. Germline-derived CDR1 and CDR2 are SGDLS and YYNGEE. The germline V and J ends were trimmed by 7 bases and 4 bases, with 11 bases remaining between them. This CDR3 is built from 12 residues.

The chain employs TRBV4-1 and TRBJ2-5; TRBD1 agrees at 11 bases. The CDR3 loop spans 16 amino acids. Germline V gives CDR1 MGHRA, CDR2 YSYEKL. V trimming: 4 bases; J trimming: 1 base; junction bases outside the gene matches: 5. The CDR3 protein is CASSPPGTGGQETQYF. In DNA, the CDR3 is TGCGCCAGCAGCCCACCTGGGACAGGGGGCCAAGAGACCCAGTACTTC.

The chain couples TRBV10-1 to TRBJ2-7, with D possibly TRBD2 on 6 matching bases. The CDR3 spans 18 residues. The V end lost 9 bases, the J end lost 0 bases, and 27 bases lay between the germline ends. Germline-derived CDR1 and CDR2 are WNHNN and SYGVQD (reference sequence). The CDR3 DNA reads TGCGCCAGACCTACCGGGACCCCGGAGGGGACTGGCTCCTACGAGCAGTACTTC. It yields the protein CARPTGTPEGTGSYEQYF.

This clone was picked up a small number of times. The CDR3 nucleotides are TGTGCCAGCAGTTTAACCGACAAGGTAGGAAACACCATATATTTT. It yields the protein CASSLTDKVGNTIYF. The genes are TRBV28 and TRBJ1-3, with D hard to call. Trimming cost V 2 bases and J 4 bases, with 12 bases left between them. The CDR3 extends over 15 amino acids. CDR1 is MDHEN and CDR2 is SYDVKM in the germline V gene.